The 19 T cell receptor beta chains in this list originate from one sample, sequenced in a study of beta chain features in type 1 diabetes. The whole isolated RNA underwent reverse transcription, so sequencing captured expressed TCRB transcripts. Profiling relied on immunoSEQ multiplex PCR, and the TCRdb table lists in-frame clones only, not all of them. The sample lists hundreds of thousands of clones, about 17% occurring once. The sequencing sample was made of naive CD4+ T cells from blood. The receptors stem from a woman under 30 in good health.

Note on this clone: At one of its ends the junction is not consistent with the germline gene, which may arise from a read error. This chain joins TRBV10-3 and TRBJ2-5; D gene unclear. Judging by the DNA end, TRBJ2-7 fits better; the J call may be wrong. The CDR3 totals 13 residues. Per the germline V gene, CDR1 is ENHRY and CDR2 is SYGVKD. This chain's CDR3 is CAISETNSHEQYF. The DNA for the CDR3 is TGTGCCATCAGTGAAACAAACTCCCACGAGCAGTACTTC.

This rearrangement joins TRBV15 to TRBJ2-5; D is unclear. Germline V gene lookup returns CDR1 LNHNV and CDR2 YYDKDF (reference sequence). Trimming took 0 bases from V and 7 from J, leaving 6 bases between them. CDR3 length equals 12 residues. The CDR3 DNA is TGTGCCACCAGCAGAGATTCCTCGACCCAGTACTTC. This codes for CATSRDSSTQYF.

This clone was recorded a few times. The chain combines TRBV25-1 with TRBJ2-7, with D possibly matching TRBD2 (5 bases). The CDR3 is 13 amino acids. Germline-derived CDR1 and CDR2 are MGHDK and SYGVNS. V lost 6 bases to trimming and J lost 1 base, with 10 bases between them. CDR3 loop: CASRRTSSYEQYF. The CDR3 nucleotides read TGTGCCAGCAGACGGACTTCGTCCTACGAGCAGTACTTC.

V and J are TRBV15 and TRBJ2-7; the D gene is possibly TRBD1 (5 bases). V dropped 5 bases and J dropped 3 bases, with 14 bases sitting between them. The CDR3 extends over 14 amino acids. The germline gives CDR1 LNHNV, CDR2 YYDKDF (reference sequence). The CDR3 bases are TGTGCCACCAGCCCCGAAAGGGGTAGCTACGAGCAGTACTTC. This gives the protein CATSPERGSYEQYF.

This clone came up a few times. The CDR3 sequence: CASFRQSGRGYTF. The CDR3, as DNA: TGTGCCAGCTTTAGACAGTCAGGCCGGGGCTACACCTTC. V gene TRBV2 combines with J gene TRBJ1-2; maybe TRBD1 (5 bases). Trimming cost V 8 bases and J 8 bases, with 18 bases left between them. The germline V gene encodes CDR1 SNHLY and CDR2 FYNNEI. This CDR3 comprises 13 residues.

This clone was seen a handful of times. The chain joins TRBV27 to TRBJ2-1; TRBD2 agrees at 11 bases. CDR3 length equals 18 residues. V was pared by 2 bases and J by 0 bases, with 6 bases of the junction left unmatched. Germline values: CDR1 MNHEY, CDR2 SMNVEV (reference sequence). The CDR3 nucleotides are TGTGCCAGCAGTTTAGGGACTAGCGGACGGAGCTCCTACAATGAGCAGTTCTTC. Its translation is CASSLGTSGRSSYNEQFF.

This clone has just a few counts. The chain is built from TRBV18 and TRBJ2-1; D could derive from TRBD1 or TRBD2 (5 bases each). Per germline, CDR1 KGHSH and CDR2 LQKENI. V was trimmed by 2 bases and J by 2 bases, leaving 13 bases between them. CDR3 length: 16 amino acids. The CDR3 sequence: CASSPKGSFTYNEQFF. The CDR3 DNA is TGTGCCAGCTCACCAAAGGGGAGTTTCACCTACAATGAGCAGTTCTTC.

The J gene is TRBJ2-7, the V gene TRBV7-9; 13 bases match TRBD2. The length of the CDR3 is 15 residues. Trimming cost V 5 bases and J 4 bases; bases outside gene matches: 5. The germline gives CDR1 SEHNR, CDR2 FQNEAQ (reference sequence). The CDR3 here is CASSLGTSGKYEQYF. The CDR3 DNA follows: TGTGCCAGCAGCCTGGGGACTAGCGGGAAGTACGAGCAGTACTTC.

The sample holds a few counts of this clone. The rearrangement uses TRBV2 and TRBJ1-3; D is perhaps TRBD1 (5 bases). The CDR3 has 14 residues. Trimming took off 7 bases at V and 0 bases at J, with 10 bases between the two ends. Germline CDR1 SNHLY, CDR2 FYNNEI. CDR3 sequence reads: CASIQGFSGNTIYF. The CDR3 DNA reads as TGTGCCAGCATTCAGGGATTCTCTGGAAACACCATATATTTT.

The chain employs TRBV12-5 and TRBJ2-2; weak D call: TRBD2 (6 bases). Germline CDR1 is LGHNT and CDR2 is FRNRAP. This CDR3 is built from 17 residues. V was shortened by 6 bases and J by 6 bases, with 23 bases between the two germline ends. The CDR3 loop reads CASGPGRNPLRPGELFF. The CDR3 DNA sequence: TGTGCTAGTGGCCCCGGGAGAAATCCCTTGAGGCCCGGGGAGCTGTTTTTT.

With respect to this clone: Sequence at one end of the junction differs from germline and may be a read error. The V gene is TRBV7-8, the J gene TRBJ2-7; possible D gene TRBD1, 5 bases. CDR3 length equals 13 residues. CDR1 is SGHVS, CDR2 FQNEAQ, per germline. The CDR3 sequence is CASNLGGASEQYF. The DNA for the CDR3 is TGTGCCAGCAACTTAGGTGGGGCCAGCGAGCAGTACTTC.

The rearrangement uses TRBV7-6 and TRBJ1-3; tentatively, D is TRBD1 (6 bases). Germline V gene sequence: CDR1 SGHVS, CDR2 FNYEAQ. The ends were cut back, 1 base at V and 7 bases at J, with 14 bases in the middle. The CDR3 contains 15 residues. CDR3 DNA sequence: TGTGCCAGCAGCTTAGGTTTAGGACAGCTGAACACCATATATTTT. Its protein is CASSLGLGQLNTIYF.

This clone was seen only a few times. V and J are TRBV7-9 and TRBJ2-7; D possibly corresponds to TRBD2 (5 bases). V lost 5 bases and J 2 bases, leaving 13 bases between the germline ends. The CDR3 is 14 amino acids. Germline values: CDR1 SEHNR, CDR2 FQNEAQ (reference sequence). CDR3 sequence reads: CASSHDYGAYEQYF. The CDR3 coding sequence is TGTGCCAGCAGCCATGACTACGGAGCCTACGAGCAGTACTTC. The whole variable domain, filled in from reference TRBV7-9 and TRBJ2-7, reads DTGVSQNPRHKITKRGQNVTFRCDPISEHNRLYWYRQTLGQGPEFLTYFQNEAQLEKSRLLSDRFSAERPKGSFSTLEIQRTEQGDSAMYLCASSHDYGAYEQYFGPGTRLTVT.

This sequence joins TRBV7-3 and TRBJ2-2, with D possibly TRBD1 on 6 matching bases. V was clipped by 5 bases and J by 6 bases, with 10 bases between them. The germline V gene has CDR1 SGHTA and CDR2 FQGTGA. The CDR3 runs to 13 residues. CDR3 sequence reads: CASSDRRAGELFF. CDR3 coding DNA: TGTGCCAGCAGCGACAGGCGGGCCGGGGAGCTGTTTTTT.

This clone has only a few counts. This chain connects TRBV28 to TRBJ2-1; TRBD1 is a possible D gene (6 bases). CDR1 and CDR2 (germline): MDHEN, SYDVKM. This CDR3 comprises 12 residues. Between the trimmed V and J ends, which lost 4 bases and 16 bases, there was a span of 17 bases. The DNA of the CDR3 is TGTGCCAGCAGTTCAGGGGCCCAGGGAACTTTCTTC. Its translation: CASSSGAQGTFF.

This clone was counted only a few times. The CDR3 region has the DNA TGTGCCAGCATAAGTGACGTAGCGGATTACAATGAGCAGTTCTTC. It encodes CASISDVADYNEQFF. The rearrangement joins TRBV2 to TRBJ2-1; maybe TRBD2 (6 bases). The CDR3 has 15 residues. The germline V and J ends were trimmed by 7 bases and 4 bases, with 17 bases remaining between them. The germline gives CDR1 SNHLY, CDR2 FYNNEI.

The rearrangement joins TRBV4-3 to TRBJ2-5; possible D gene TRBD2, 5 bases. The J call is uncertain, as TRBJ2-7 better fits the DNA end. The germline CDR1 and CDR2 sequences are LGHNA and YSLEER. The CDR3 is 15 residues long. The CDR3 reads CASSQAWEKSYEQYF. The CDR3 DNA follows: TGCGCCAGCAGCCAGGCTTGGGAGAAGTCCTACGAGCAGTACTTC.

This chain links TRBV28 with TRBJ1-5, with a tentative D call TRBD1 (6 bases). The CDR3 extends over 16 amino acids. Trimming removed 6 bases at V and 2 bases at J, with 17 bases between. Germline V gene data show CDR1 as MDHEN and CDR2 as SYDVKM. DNA of the CDR3: TGTGCCAGCAGCCGGGGGGCAGGGGCGCGCAATCAGCCCCAGCATTTT. This translates into CASSRGAGARNQPQHF.

This clone showed up just once. The rearrangement uses TRBV5-4 and TRBJ2-5; TRBD1 might be the D (5 bases). V lost 0 bases, J lost 6 bases, and 12 bases lay in between. The CDR3 totals 14 residues. CDR1 SGHNT and CDR2 YYREEE come from the germline V gene (reference sequence). CDR3 coding DNA: TGTGCCAGCAGCTTGGGTGCAGGGTCAAAGACCCAGTACTTC. This encodes CASSLGAGSKTQYF.